What follows are 14 T cell receptor beta chains derived from one specimen sequenced in a study of blood T cells in healthy people across ages. Through a sample-barcoded 5' primer and a J-beta primer mix, a second PCR was run for roughly 6 to 12 cycles. TCRdb re-called the 5' RACE reads through MiXCR, storing one row per CDR3 protein. The table shows fewer than 800,000 distinct CDR3 sequences, with under 25% occurring only once. Input material: blood. The receptors come from a man aged 70 or older in good health.

This chain links TRBV18 with TRBJ2-1; D may be TRBD2 (6 bases). Trimming pared 4 bases from V and 7 bases from J, leaving 14 bases between. CDR3 size: 14 residues. Germline-derived CDR1 and CDR2 are KGHSH and LQKENI. CDR3 in DNA: TGTGCCAGCTCACTCCAACTAGCCGAAAATGAGCAGTTCTTC. Residues: CASSLQLAENEQFF.

The chain links TRBV5-6 to TRBJ2-1; the D is unclear. Germline V lookup: CDR1 SGHDT, CDR2 YYEEEE. Trimming stripped 2 bases from V and 6 bases from J, with 9 bases between. This CDR3 has 13 amino acids. The CDR3: CASSLPRSNEQFF. The CDR3 nucleotides read TGTGCCAGCAGCTTACCGAGAAGCAATGAGCAGTTCTTC.

Regarding this clonotype: Mismatch with germline at one junction end may stem from a read error. This chain connects TRBV18 to TRBJ2-5; D gene unclear. From germline, CDR1 is KGHSH and CDR2 LQKENI. The CDR3 contains 12 residues. The CDR3 loop is CACSPEEETQYF. CDR3 coding DNA: TGTGCCTGCTCACCAGAGGAAGAGACCCAGTACTTC. The full variable domain, completed using reference TRBV18 and TRBJ2-5, is NAGVMQNPRHLVRRRGQEARLRCSPMKGHSHVYWYRQLPEEGLKFMVYLQKENIIDESGMPKERFSAEFPKEGPSILRIQQVVRGDSAAYFCACSPEEETQYFGPGTRLLVL.

V usage is TRBV7-2 and J usage is TRBJ2-1, with TRBD2 identical over 11 bases. J lost 4 bases, V lost 11 bases, and 10 bases had no gene match. Germline-derived CDR1 and CDR2 are SGHTA and FQGNSA. The CDR3 contains 15 residues. CDR3 bases: TGTGCCGAGCGACCCGGGACTAGCGGATACAATGAGCAGTTCTTC. It encodes CAERPGTSGYNEQFF.

This clonotype was seen only a few times. V gene TRBV12-3 or TRBV12-4 combines with J gene TRBJ2-2, with 7 bases that match TRBD1. The CDR3 spans 16 residues. The trim removed 2 bases at V and 3 bases at J, leaving 6 bases unmatched. The CDR3 nucleotides are TGTGCCAGCAGTTTAATTCGGACAGGTCACACCGGGGAGCTGTTTTTT. It yields the protein CASSLIRTGHTGELFF.

V and J are TRBV7-3 and TRBJ1-4; no clear D. Germline CDR1 is SGHTA and CDR2 is FQGTGA. V lost 5 bases and J 7 bases, leaving 11 bases between the germline ends. The CDR3 runs to 13 residues. Written as DNA, the CDR3 is TGTGCCAGCAGCCCACCATCGTTTGAAAAACTGTTTTTT. This gives the protein CASSPPSFEKLFF. Using reference TRBV7-3 and TRBJ1-4 for the parts outside the CDR3, the full variable domain is GAGVSQTPSNKVTEKGKYVELRCDPISGHTALYWYRQSLGQGPEFLIYFQGTGAADDSGLPNDRFFAVRPEGSVSTLKIQRTERGDSAVYLCASSPPSFEKLFFGSGTQLSVL.

The chain combines TRBV29-1 with TRBJ1-2, with unresolved D. V dropped 0 bases and J dropped 8 bases, with 7 bases sitting between them. The CDR3 runs to 11 residues. Germline V gene data show CDR1 as SQVTM and CDR2 as ANQGSEA. CDR3 protein: CSVEDWYGYTF. The CDR3 coding sequence is TGCAGCGTTGAAGATTGGTACGGCTACACCTTC. The complete variable domain, with remaining parts taken from reference TRBV29-1 and TRBJ1-2, reads SAVISQKPSRDICQRGTSLTIQCQVDSQVTMMFWYRQQPGQSLTLIATANQGSEATYESGFVIDKFPISRPNLTFSTLTVSNMSPEDSSIYLCSVEDWYGYTFGSGTRLTVV.

The rearrangement links TRBV6-5 to TRBJ2-7; no definite D call. The CDR3 totals 14 residues. From germline, CDR1 is MNHEY and CDR2 SVGAGI. V shed 7 bases and J shed 0 bases, with 13 bases lying between them. The CDR3 reads CASTPSPDSYEQYF. CDR3 coding DNA: TGTGCCAGCACCCCCTCCCCGGACTCCTACGAGCAGTACTTC.

CDR3 nucleotides: TGCAGTGCAGGGGGCGCTAGCGGGAGGGCCCCAGATACGCAGTATTTT. This sequence encodes CSAGGASGRAPDTQYF. The chain employs TRBV20-1 and TRBJ2-3; 12 bases are a match to TRBD2. The length of the CDR3 is 16 residues. The V gene end was trimmed by 6 bases and the J gene end by 4 bases; junction bases not matched to a gene: 11. Germline V gene data show CDR1 as DFQATT and CDR2 as SNEGSKA (reference sequence).

The rearrangement joins TRBV7-3 to TRBJ2-7; the D is unclear. Trimming left V 2 bases short and J 4 bases short, with 12 bases between. Germline V lookup: CDR1 SGHTA, CDR2 FQGTGA. This CDR3 comprises 14 residues. The DNA for the CDR3 is TGTGCCAGCAGCTTATGGCTCTCTAGTTACGAGCAGTACTTC. The encoded protein is CASSLWLSSYEQYF.

This clonotype was counted a few times. The chain joins TRBV15 to TRBJ2-5; possible D gene TRBD1, 6 bases. Matching the DNA end better, TRBJ2-1 makes the J call doubtful. The CDR3 is made up of 14 amino acids. CDR1 is LNHNV and CDR2 is YYDKDF in the germline V gene (reference sequence). The CDR3 loop is CATSRTRDINEQFF. CDR3 nucleotide sequence: TGTGCCACCAGCAGAACCCGGGACATCAATGAGCAGTTCTTC.

This clonotype was observed a few times. The gene calls are TRBV28 and TRBJ1-2; the match to TRBD1 covers 12 bases. CDR3 size: 16 residues. J gave up 3 bases and V 5 bases, and 7 bases lay outside the gene matches. Germline V gene sequence: CDR1 MDHEN, CDR2 SYDVKM. The CDR3 region is CASSPGTGGPHYGYTF. The CDR3 DNA is TGTGCCAGCAGTCCCGGGACAGGGGGCCCCCACTATGGCTACACCTTC.

The chain uses TRBV19 and TRBJ2-4; TRBD2 matches at 8 bases. With 3 bases clipped from V and 3 bases from J, the junction kept 7 bases outside the gene matches. The CDR3 has 16 residues. Germline V gene data show CDR1 as LNHDA and CDR2 as SQIVND (reference sequence). CDR3 nucleotides: TGTGCCAGTAGTATGTTTAGCGGGATTGGCAAAAACATTCAGTACTTC. Translation: CASSMFSGIGKNIQYF.

This clonotype was seen a few times. The rearrangement uses TRBV20-1 and TRBJ2-1; 7 bases are a match to TRBD1. The CDR3 has 18 amino acids. CDR1 and CDR2 from the germline V gene are DFQATT and SNEGSKA (reference sequence). The J segment lost 5 bases and the V segment lost 3 bases, leaving 19 bases of the junction unmatched. The CDR3: CSASGPGTRTGSNNEQFF. CDR3 nucleotides: TGCAGTGCTAGCGGCCCCGGGACACGGACAGGTTCTAACAATGAGCAGTTCTTC.